This TCR beta chain was recorded in a study of T cell clusters in autoimmune cytopenias. Study-wide results and limits: Physiological T cell clusters of healthy donors were apparently absent in primary autoimmune cytopenia patients. No experiment has yet validated the function of the T cell clusters defined in silico. Compared with active autoimmune hepatitis patients, healthy donors showed approximately 2.7-fold more exclusive TRB clusters. A dominant lymphoma-associated repertoire apparently masked the cluster-lack signature in secondary cytopenia versus chronic lymphocytic leukemia.

Considering frequency, this clonotype is medium-sized. Antigen: not known. Per the germline V gene, CDR1 is LNHNV and CDR2 is YYDKDF (reference sequence). The CDR3 extends over 16 amino acids. TRB amplification used around 270 ng of peripheral blood genomic DNA. TRB was amplified by touch-down multiplex PCR, primer pools A and B combined. TCRdb re-called the multiplex PCR reads and gives one entry per CDR3 protein, without DNA. Across fewer than 10,000 distinct CDR3 sequences, the top ten clones capture 3.1% of the sample. Sequencing was done on a sample of peripheral blood. This TCR was recovered from a human donor with an autoimmune cytopenia or autoimmune hepatitis (not recorded which). This sequence joins TRBV15 and TRBJ2-2; no DNA is available, so the TRBD2 call from TCRdb remains unchecked. The CDR3 loop is CATRILERGAGGELFF.